This T cell receptor (beta chain) was obtained from a study of CD8 T cells in ankylosing spondylitis. Germline lookup yields CDR1 LNHNV and CDR2 YYDKDF (reference sequence). Germline trimming cut 1 base from V and 4 bases from J; bases unmatched to any gene: 5. This CDR3 spans 15 amino acids. Overall study results and limits: Within peripheral blood, clones linked to disease were CD8+ and relatively rare. The clones that were linked to disease were reported to be significantly enriched in matched synovial fluid samples from ankylosing spondylitis patients. Past research had described some motif variants in reactive arthritis synovial fluid and blood. Characteristic of ankylosing spondylitis blood, it appeared, was a TCR beta motif comprising roughly 8 highly homologous variants.

In this sample, this clonotype turned up a few times. Antigen unknown. 5'-RACE, quantitative and with molecular barcodes, yielded the TCR beta libraries. MiXCR, applied by TCRdb to the 5' RACE reads, yields one record per CDR3 protein. The table has around 770,000 distinct CDR3 sequences, 15% to 20% seen once; the top ten hold under 20%. The specimen was blood, either unsorted or a sorted T cell fraction (not recorded which). The chain is built from TRBV15 and TRBJ2-7, with TRBD1 matching 9 bases. The origin of this receptor is a male donor with ankylosing spondylitis. CDR3 sequence reads: CATSRAGTGMYEQYF. The CDR3 DNA reads as TGTGCCACCAGCAGAGCCGGGACAGGGATGTACGAGCAGTACTTC.